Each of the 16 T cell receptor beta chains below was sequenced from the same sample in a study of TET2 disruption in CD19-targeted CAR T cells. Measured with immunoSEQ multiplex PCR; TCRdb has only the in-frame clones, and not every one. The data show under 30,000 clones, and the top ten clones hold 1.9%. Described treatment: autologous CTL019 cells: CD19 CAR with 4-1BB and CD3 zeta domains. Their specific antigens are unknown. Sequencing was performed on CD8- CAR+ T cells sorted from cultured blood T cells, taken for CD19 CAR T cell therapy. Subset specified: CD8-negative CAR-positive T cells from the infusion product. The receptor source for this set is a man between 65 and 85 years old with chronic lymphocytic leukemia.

The CDR3 sequence: CASSRLSNEQYF. The part of the CDR3 DNA that was read is TGTGCCAGCAGCCGACTATCGAACGAG. The genes are TRBV7-3 and TRBJ2-7; TRBD2 might be the D (5 bases). The read ends 3 residues early relative to the CDR3; the germline J gene fills the gap. Germline V lookup: CDR1 SGHTA, CDR2 FQGTGA. V was cut by 5 bases and J by 5 bases, with 10 bases left in between. The CDR3 is 12 amino acids.

CDR3 DNA (partial): TGTGCCAGTAGTTGGCAGGGAAAAAACATT. Residues: CASSWQGKNI. The full CDR3 reads CASSWQGKNIQYF. V gene TRBV19 combines with J gene TRBJ2-4; D perhaps matches TRBD1 (5 bases). Sequencing ends 3 residues short of the CDR3 end; the germline J gene provides the rest. CDR3 length: 13 residues. Germline V lookup: CDR1 LNHDA, CDR2 SQIVND (reference sequence). Trimming cost V 5 bases and J 4 bases, with 9 bases left between them.

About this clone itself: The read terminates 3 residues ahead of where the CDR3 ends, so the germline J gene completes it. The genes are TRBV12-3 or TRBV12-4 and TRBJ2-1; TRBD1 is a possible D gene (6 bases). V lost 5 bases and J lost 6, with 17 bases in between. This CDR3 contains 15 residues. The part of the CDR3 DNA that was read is TGTGCCAGCAGTCGCTCGCGGACAGCCATCAATGAG. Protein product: CASSRSRTAINE. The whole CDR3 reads CASSRSRTAINEQFF.

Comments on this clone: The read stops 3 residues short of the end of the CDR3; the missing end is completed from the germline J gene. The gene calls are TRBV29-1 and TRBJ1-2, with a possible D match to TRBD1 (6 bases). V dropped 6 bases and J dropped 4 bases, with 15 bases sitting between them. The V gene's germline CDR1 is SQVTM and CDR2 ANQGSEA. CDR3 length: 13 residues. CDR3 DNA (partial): TGCAGCGTGGCCGGGACACAGGGCTATGGC. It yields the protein CSVAGTQGYG. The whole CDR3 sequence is CSVAGTQGYGYTF.

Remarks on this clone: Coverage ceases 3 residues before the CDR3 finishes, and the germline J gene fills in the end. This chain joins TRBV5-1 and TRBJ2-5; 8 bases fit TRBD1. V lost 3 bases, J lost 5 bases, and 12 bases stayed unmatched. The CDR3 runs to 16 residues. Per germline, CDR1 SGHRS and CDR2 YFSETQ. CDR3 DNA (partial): TGCGCCAGCAGCTATACCCGACAGGGGAGGAGGGAGACC. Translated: CASSYTRQGRRET. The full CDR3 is CASSYTRQGRRETQYF. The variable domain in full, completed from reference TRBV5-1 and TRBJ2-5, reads KAGVTQTPRYLIKTRGQQVTLSCSPISGHRSVSWYQQTPGQGLQFLFEYFSETQRNKGNFPGRFSGRQFSNSRSEMNVSTLELGDSALYLCASSYTRQGRRETQYFGPGTRLLVL.

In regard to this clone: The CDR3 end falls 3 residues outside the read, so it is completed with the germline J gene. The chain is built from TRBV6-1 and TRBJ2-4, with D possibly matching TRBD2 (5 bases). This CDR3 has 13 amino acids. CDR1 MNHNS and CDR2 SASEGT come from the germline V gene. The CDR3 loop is CASSKGYGETQYF. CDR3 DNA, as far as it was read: TGTGCCAGCAGTAAAGGGTACGGGGAGACT.

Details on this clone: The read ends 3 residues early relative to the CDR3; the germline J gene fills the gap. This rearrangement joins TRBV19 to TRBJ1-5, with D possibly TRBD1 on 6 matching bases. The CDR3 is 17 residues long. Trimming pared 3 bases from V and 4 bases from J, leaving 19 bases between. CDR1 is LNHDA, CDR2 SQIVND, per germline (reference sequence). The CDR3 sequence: CASSIPARGGGNQPQHF. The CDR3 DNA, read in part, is TGTGCCAGTAGTATCCCCGCCCGTGGAGGGGGTAATCAGCCC.

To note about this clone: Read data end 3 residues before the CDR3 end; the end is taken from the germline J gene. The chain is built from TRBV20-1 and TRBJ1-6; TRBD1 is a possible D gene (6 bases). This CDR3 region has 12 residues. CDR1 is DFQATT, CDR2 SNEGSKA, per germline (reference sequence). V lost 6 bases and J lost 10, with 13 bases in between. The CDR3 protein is CSASRDKSPLHF. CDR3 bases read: TGCAGTGCCTCAAGGGACAAATCACCC.

CDR3 bases read: TGCAGTGCTAAAAAGCCAGGCCCCAATGAG. The encoded protein is CSAKKPGPNE. The whole CDR3 reads CSAKKPGPNEQFF. The chain has TRBV20-1 and TRBJ2-1; D gene uncertain. The CDR3 is cut off 3 residues early in the read; its end comes from the germline J gene. Per the germline V gene, CDR1 is DFQATT and CDR2 is SNEGSKA (reference sequence). CDR3 size: 13 residues. The V and J ends lost 4 bases and 6 bases respectively, with 13 bases between them.

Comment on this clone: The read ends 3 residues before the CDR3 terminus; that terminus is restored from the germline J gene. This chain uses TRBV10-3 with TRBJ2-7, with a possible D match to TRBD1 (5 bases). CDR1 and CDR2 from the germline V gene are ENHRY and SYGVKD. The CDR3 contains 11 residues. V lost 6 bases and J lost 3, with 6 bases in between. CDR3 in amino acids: CAISQGYEQYF. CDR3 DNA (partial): TGTGCCATCAGCCAGGGCTACGAG.

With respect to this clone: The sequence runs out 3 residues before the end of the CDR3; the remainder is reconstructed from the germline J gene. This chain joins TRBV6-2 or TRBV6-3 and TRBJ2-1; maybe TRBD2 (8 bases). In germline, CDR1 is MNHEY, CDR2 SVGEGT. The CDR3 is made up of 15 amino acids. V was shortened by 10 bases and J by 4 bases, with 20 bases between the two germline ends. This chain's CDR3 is CATGGGTEKYNEQFF. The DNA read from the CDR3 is TGTGCCACCGGCGGGGGGACAGAAAAATACAATGAG.

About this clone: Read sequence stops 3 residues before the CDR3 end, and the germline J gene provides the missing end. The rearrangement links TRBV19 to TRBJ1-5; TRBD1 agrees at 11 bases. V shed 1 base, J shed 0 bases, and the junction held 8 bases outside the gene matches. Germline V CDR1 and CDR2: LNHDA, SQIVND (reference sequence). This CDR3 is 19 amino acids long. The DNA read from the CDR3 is TGTGCCAGTAGTATAGCAGGACAGGGGGCAACCTATAGCAATCAGCCC. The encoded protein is CASSIAGQGATYSNQP. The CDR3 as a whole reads CASSIAGQGATYSNQPQHF.

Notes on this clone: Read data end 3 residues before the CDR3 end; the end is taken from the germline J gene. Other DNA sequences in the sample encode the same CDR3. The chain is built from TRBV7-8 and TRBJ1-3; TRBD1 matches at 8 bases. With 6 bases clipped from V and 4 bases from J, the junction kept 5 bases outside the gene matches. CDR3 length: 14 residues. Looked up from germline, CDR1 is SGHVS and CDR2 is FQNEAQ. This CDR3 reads CASSPGQGGNTIYF. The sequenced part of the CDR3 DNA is TGTGCCAGCAGTCCAGGACAGGGAGGAAACACC.

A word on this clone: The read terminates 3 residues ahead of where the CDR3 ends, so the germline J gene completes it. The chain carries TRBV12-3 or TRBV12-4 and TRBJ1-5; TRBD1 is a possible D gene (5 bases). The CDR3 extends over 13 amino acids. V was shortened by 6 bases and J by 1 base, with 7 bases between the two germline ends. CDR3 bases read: TGTGCCAGCAGGGGGGGGAGCAATCAGCCC. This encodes CASRGGSNQP. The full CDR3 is CASRGGSNQPQHF.

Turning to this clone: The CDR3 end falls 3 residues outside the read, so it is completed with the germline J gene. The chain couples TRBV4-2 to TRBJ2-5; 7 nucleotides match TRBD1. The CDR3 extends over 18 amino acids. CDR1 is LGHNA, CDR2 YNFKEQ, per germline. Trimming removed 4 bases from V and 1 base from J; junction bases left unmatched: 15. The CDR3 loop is CASSPYRDSRSPQETQYF. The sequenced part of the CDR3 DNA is TGTGCCAGCAGCCCTTACCGGGACAGCCGATCCCCCCAAGAGACC.

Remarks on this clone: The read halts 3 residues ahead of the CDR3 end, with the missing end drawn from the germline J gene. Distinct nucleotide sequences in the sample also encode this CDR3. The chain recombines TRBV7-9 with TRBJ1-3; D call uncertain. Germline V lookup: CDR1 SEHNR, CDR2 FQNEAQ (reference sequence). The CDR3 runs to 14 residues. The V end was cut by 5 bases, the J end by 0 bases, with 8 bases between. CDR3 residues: CASSPDFSGNTIYF. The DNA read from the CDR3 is TGTGCCAGCAGCCCGGACTTCTCTGGAAACACC.